This T cell receptor (beta chain) was captured in a study of T cells in Graves' hyperthyroidism and ophthalmopathy. The sample holds many counts of this clonotype. Each ophthalmopathy patient scored at least 3 on the Clinical Activity Score and at least 4 on NOSPECS grade, with duration under 3 months. Exclusion followed for patients with uncontrolled infection, other autoimmune disease, pregnancy or lactation. The CDR3 regions of TCR beta were amplified from RNA transcripts. In the first-round RT-PCR of the TCR CDR3, the HTBI primer set was used. TCRdb ran MiXCR on the multiplex PCR reads and lists one entry per CDR3 protein. The sample has hundreds of thousands of distinct CDR3 sequences, 14% to 15% seen once. The clonotype comes from a man younger than 35 with Graves' ophthalmopathy. The sample comprised blood.

The chain's CDR3 is CASSVKGGNTEAFF. CDR3 nucleotide sequence: TGTGCCAGCAGCGTCAAAGGGGGGAACACTGAAGCTTTCTTT. This chain connects TRBV2 to TRBJ1-1; D possibly corresponds to TRBD1 (6 bases). Trimming stripped 6 bases from V and 1 base from J, with 12 bases between. The CDR3 spans 14 residues. From germline, CDR1 is SNHLY and CDR2 FYNNEI.